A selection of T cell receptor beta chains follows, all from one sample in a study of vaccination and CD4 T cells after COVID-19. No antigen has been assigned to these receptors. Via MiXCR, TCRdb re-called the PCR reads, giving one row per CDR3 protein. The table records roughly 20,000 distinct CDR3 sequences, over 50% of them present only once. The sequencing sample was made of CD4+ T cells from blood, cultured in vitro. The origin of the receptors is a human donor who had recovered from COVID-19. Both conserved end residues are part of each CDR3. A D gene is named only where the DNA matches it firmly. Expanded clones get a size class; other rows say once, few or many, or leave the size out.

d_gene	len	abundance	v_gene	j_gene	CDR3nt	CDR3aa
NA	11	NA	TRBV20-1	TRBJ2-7	TGCGGCGGAAGAATAGGGGACGAGCAGTACTTC	CGGRIGDEQYF
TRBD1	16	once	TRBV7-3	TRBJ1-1	TGTGCCAGCAGCGCGACGAGGGGGCGGATGAATACTGAAGCTTTCTTT	CASSATRGRMNTEAFF
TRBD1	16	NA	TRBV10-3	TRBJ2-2	TGTGCCATCAGTGATTCGGACAGGGGTGCAACCGGGGAGCTGTTTTTT	CAISDSDRGATGELFF
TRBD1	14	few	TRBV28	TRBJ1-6	TGTGCCAGCAGAGTGACAGGGAGTGGATCACCCCTCCACTTT	CASRVTGSGSPLHF
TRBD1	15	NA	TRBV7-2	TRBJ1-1	TGTGCCAGCAGCTCACAGGGGACTAAGGGGACTGAAGCTTTCTTT	CASSSQGTKGTEAFF
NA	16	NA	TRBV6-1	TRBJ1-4	TGTGCCGGCCGGCGGGGCGGGCGTGGGTCTAATGAAAAACTGTTTTTT	CAGRRGGRGSNEKLFF
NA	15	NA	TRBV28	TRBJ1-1	TGTGCCAGCAGTTTAAATACAGGGCGTGGCACTGAAGCTTTCTTT	CASSLNTGRGTEAFF
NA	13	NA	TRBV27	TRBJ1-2	TGTGCCAGCAGTCTTTACTCCTCCTATGGCTACACCTTC	CASSLYSSYGYTF
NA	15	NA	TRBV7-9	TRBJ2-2	TGTGCCAGCAGTTTCGCTGACGGGCCCACCGGGGAGCTGTTTTTT	CASSFADGPTGELFF
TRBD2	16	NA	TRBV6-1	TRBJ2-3	TGTGCCAGCAGCCAATGGGCGGGGGGGCTTGCAGATACGCAGTATTTT	CASSQWAGGLADTQYF
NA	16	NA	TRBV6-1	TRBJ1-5	TGTGCCAGCAGGCAGACAACAGGGTACCTCTTTCAGCCCCAGCATTTT	CASRQTTGYLFQPQHF
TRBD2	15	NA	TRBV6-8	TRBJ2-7	TGTGCCAGCAGTAGGAGACTAGCGCCTACCTACGAGCAGTACTTC	CASSRRLAPTYEQYF
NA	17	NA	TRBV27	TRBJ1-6	TGTGCCAGCACCCTAGGGGGGCTGAGGTCCTATAATTCACCCCTCCACTTT	CASTLGGLRSYNSPLHF
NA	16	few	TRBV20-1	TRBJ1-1	TGCAGTGCTAGCGGGTTAGGCAGGCTCTTGAACACTGAAGCTTTCTTT	CSASGLGRLLNTEAFF
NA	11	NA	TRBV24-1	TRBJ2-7	TGTGCCACCGGCGAAGGCTACGAGCAGTACTTC	CATGEGYEQYF
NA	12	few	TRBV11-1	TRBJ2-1	TGTGCCAGCAGCTTGACGTTGGATGAGCAGTTCTTC	CASSLTLDEQFF
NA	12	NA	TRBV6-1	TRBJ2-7	TGTGCCAGCTGGACAGCGGCCTACGAGCAGTACTTC	CASWTAAYEQYF
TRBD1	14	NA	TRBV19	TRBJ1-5	TGTGCCAGTAGGAAAGACAGGGTCAGTCAGCCCCAGCATTTT	CASRKDRVSQPQHF
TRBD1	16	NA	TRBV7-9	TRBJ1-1	TGTGCCAGCAGCTTCAACAGGGGATTATCGGACACTGAAGCTTTCTTT	CASSFNRGLSDTEAFF
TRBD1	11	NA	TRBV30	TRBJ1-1	TGTGCCTTGAACAGGGGCACTGAAGCTTTCTTT	CALNRGTEAFF
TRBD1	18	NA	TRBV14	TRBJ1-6	TGTGCCAGCAGCCAAGATCGGACAGGGGGAGTCTATAATTCACCCCTCCACTTT	CASSQDRTGGVYNSPLHF
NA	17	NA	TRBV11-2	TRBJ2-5	TGTGCCAGCAGCTTAGACCGTACTAGAGCTGCACTGGAGACCCAGTACTTC	CASSLDRTRAALETQYF
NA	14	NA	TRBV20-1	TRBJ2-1	TGCAGTGCGTTATCAGGGGAGGGAGTCAGCGAGCAGTTCTTC	CSALSGEGVSEQFF
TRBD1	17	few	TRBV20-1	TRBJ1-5	TGCAGTGCAACCAGAACGACCGGGACAGGCTCAAATCAGCCCCAGCATTTT	CSATRTTGTGSNQPQHF
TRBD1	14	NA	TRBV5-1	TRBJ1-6	TGCGCCAGCAGCTCGGGGACAGGGTATTCACCCCTCCACTTT	CASSSGTGYSPLHF
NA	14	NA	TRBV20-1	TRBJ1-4	TGCAGTGCTAGAGCCCGGACGACCCATGAAAAACTGTTTTTT	CSARARTTHEKLFF
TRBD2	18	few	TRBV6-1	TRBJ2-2	TGTGCCAGCAGGGGATTAGCGGGAGGGCTATCGAACACCGGGGAGCTGTTTTTT	CASRGLAGGLSNTGELFF
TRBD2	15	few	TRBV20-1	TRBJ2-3	TGCAGTGCTAGAGATCGCGGGGGGGCATCTGATACGCAGTATTTT	CSARDRGGASDTQYF
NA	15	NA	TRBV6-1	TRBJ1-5	TGTGCCAGCAGTGAGACCGGGGCGGGCAATCAGCCCCAGCATTTT	CASSETGAGNQPQHF
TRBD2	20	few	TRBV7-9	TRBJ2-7	TGTGCCAGCAGCTTTGAACCTCGCCCGGACCGGGCGGGGGTACCGAACGAGCAGTACTTC	CASSFEPRPDRAGVPNEQYF
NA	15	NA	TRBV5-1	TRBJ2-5	TGCGCCAGCAGCTTGATGGACAGCGAACAAGAGACCCAGTACTTC	CASSLMDSEQETQYF
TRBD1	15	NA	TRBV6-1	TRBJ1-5	TGTGCCAGCAGCCGGGGACAGGGGGACAATCAGCCCCAGCATTTT	CASSRGQGDNQPQHF
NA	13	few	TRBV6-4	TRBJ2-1	TGTGCCAGCAGTGACTCAGGTGGCAATGAGCAGTTCTTC	CASSDSGGNEQFF
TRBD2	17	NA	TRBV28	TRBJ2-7	TGTGCCAGCAGTTATCCACTAGCGGGGGATCGATCCTACGAGCAGTACTTC	CASSYPLAGDRSYEQYF
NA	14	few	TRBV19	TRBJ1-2	TGTGCCAGTAGTATAGTGGCAGCTAACTATGGCTACACCTTC	CASSIVAANYGYTF
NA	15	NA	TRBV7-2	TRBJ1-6	TGTGCCAGCAGCTTAGAAATAGGGAGGAATTCACCCCTCCACTTT	CASSLEIGRNSPLHF
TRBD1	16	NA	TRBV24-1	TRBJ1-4	TGTGCCACCAGTGATTCGCGGACAGGGGGCCATGAAAAACTGTTTTTT	CATSDSRTGGHEKLFF
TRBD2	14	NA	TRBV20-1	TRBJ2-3	TGCAGTGCTCAGGGGGGTAGCGGGAGAAGTACGCAGTATTTT	CSAQGGSGRSTQYF